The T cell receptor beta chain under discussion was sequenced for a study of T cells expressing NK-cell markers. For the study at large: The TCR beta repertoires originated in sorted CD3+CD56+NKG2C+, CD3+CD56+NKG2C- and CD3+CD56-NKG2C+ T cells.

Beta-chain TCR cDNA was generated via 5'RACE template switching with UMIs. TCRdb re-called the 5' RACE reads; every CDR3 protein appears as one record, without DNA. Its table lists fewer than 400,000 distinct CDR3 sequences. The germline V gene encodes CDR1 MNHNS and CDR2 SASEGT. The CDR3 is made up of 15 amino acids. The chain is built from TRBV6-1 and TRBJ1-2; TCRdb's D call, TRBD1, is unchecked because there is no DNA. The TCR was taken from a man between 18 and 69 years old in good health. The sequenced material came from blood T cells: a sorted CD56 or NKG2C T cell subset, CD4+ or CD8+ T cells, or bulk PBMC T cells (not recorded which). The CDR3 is CASSNPGGVSYGYTF.